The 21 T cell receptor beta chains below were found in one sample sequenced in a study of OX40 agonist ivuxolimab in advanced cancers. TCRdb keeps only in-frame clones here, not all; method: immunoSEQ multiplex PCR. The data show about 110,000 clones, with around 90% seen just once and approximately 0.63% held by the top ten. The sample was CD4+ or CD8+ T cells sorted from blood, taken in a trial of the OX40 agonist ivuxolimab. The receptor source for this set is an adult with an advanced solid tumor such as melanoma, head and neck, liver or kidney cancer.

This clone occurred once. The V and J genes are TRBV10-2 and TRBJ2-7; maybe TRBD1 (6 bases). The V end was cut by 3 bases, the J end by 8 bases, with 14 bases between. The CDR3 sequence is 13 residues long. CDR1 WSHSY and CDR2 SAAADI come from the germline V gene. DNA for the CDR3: TGCGCCAGCAGTGATAACAGGGATGAGAAGCAGTACTTC. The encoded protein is CASSDNRDEKQYF.

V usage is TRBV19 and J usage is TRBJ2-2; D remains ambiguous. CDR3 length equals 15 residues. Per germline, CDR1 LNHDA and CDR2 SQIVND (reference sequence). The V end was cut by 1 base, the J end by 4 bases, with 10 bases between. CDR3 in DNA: TGTGCCAGTAGTATAGGCCTCTCGGGCACCGGGGAGCTGTTTTTT. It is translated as CASSIGLSGTGELFF. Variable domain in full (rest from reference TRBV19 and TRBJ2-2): DGGITQSPKYLFRKEGQNVTLSCEQNLNHDAMYWYRQDPGQGLRLIYYSQIVNDFQKGDIAEGYSVSREKKESFPLTVTSAQKNPTAFYLCASSIGLSGTGELFFGEGSRLTVL.

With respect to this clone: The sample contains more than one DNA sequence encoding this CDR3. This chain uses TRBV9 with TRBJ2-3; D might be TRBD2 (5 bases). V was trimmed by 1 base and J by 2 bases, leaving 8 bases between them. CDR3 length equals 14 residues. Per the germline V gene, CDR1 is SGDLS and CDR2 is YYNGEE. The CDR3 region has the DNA TGTGCCAGCAGCGTAACGGGATACACAGATACGCAGTATTTT. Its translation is CASSVTGYTDTQYF. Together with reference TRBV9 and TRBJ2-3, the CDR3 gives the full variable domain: DSGVTQTPKHLITATGQRVTLRCSPRSGDLSVYWYQQSLDQGLQFLIQYYNGEERAKGNILERFSAQQFPDLHSELNLSSLELGDSALYFCASSVTGYTDTQYFGPGTRLTVL.

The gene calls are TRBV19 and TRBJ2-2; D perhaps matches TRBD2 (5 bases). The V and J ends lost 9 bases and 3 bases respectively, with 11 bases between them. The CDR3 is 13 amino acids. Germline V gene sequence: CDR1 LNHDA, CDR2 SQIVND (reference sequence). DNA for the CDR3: TGTGCCAGCCCGAGGACTGACACCGGGGAGCTGTTTTTT. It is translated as CASPRTDTGELFF.

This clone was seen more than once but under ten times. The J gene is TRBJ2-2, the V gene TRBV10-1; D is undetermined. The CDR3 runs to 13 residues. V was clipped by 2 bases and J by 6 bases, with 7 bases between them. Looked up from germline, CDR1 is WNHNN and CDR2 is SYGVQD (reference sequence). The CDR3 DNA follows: TGCGCCAGCAGTGAGGGGTGGGCCGGGGAGCTGTTTTTT. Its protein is CASSEGWAGELFF.

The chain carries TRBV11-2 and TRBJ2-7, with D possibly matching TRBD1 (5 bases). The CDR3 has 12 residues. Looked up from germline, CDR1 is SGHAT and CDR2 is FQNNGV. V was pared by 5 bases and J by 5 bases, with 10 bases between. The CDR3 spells CASSAQGDEQYF. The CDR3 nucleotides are TGTGCCAGCAGCGCTCAGGGCGACGAGCAGTACTTC.

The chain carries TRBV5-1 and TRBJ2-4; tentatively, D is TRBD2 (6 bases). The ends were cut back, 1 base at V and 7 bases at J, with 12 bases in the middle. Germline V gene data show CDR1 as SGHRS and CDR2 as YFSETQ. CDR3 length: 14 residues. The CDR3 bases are TGCGCCAGCAGCTTGCTCGCGGGGAATAACATTCAGTACTTC. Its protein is CASSLLAGNNIQYF.

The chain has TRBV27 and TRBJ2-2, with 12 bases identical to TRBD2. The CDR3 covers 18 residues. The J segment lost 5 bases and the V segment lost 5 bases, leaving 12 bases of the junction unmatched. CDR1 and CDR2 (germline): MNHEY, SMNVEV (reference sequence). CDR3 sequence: CASSIIRLAGVGTGELFF. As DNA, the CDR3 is TGTGCCAGCAGTATAATACGACTAGCGGGAGTGGGTACCGGGGAGCTGTTTTTT.

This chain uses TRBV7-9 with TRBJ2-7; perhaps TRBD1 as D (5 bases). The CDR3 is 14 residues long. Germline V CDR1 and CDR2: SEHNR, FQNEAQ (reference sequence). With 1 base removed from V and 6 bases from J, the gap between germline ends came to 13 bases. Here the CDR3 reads CASSLVLGRGEQYF. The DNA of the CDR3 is TGTGCCAGCAGCTTAGTCCTGGGTAGGGGCGAGCAGTACTTC.

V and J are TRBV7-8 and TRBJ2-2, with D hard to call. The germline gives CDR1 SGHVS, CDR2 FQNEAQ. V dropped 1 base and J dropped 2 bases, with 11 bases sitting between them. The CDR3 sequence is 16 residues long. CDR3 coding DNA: TGTGCCAGCAGCTTAGGTCAGGAACTCAACACCGGGGAGCTGTTTTTT. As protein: CASSLGQELNTGELFF.

DNA for the CDR3: TGCGCCAGCAGCCCACTAGCGGGGGTGCGGGGTACGCAGTATTTT. As protein: CASSPLAGVRGTQYF. The V and J genes are TRBV5-1 and TRBJ2-3, with 11 positions matching TRBD2. The germline CDR1 and CDR2 sequences are SGHRS and YFSETQ. The CDR3 extends over 15 amino acids. The junction had 9 bases not matched to a gene; V was cut back by 4 bases and J by 8 bases.

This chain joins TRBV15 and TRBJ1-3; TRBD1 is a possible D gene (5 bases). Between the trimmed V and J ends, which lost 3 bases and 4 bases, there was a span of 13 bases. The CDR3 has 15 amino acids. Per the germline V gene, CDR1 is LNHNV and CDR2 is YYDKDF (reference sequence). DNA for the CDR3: TGTGCCACCAGCAGGGATGGGGACGGAGGAAACACCATATATTTT. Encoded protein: CATSRDGDGGNTIYF.

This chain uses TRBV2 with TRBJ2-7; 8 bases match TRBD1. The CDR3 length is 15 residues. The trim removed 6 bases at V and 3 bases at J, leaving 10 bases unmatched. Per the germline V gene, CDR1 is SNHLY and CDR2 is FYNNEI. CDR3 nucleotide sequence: TGTGCCAGCAGAGATTCAGGGGGCGGCCTCTACGAGCAGTACTTC. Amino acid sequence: CASRDSGGGLYEQYF.

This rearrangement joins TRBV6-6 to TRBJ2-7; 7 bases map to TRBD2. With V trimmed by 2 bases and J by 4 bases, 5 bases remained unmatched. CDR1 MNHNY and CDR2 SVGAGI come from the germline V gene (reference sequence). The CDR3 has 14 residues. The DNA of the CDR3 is TGTGCCAGCAGTTACGAGACTAGCAGGTACGAGCAGTACTTC. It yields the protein CASSYETSRYEQYF.

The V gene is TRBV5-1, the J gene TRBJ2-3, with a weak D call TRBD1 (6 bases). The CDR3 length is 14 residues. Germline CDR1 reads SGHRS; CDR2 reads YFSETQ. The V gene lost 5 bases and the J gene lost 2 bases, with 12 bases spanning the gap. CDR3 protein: CASRRGSYTDTQYF. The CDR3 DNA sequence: TGCGCCAGCAGAAGGGGGTCATACACAGATACGCAGTATTTT.

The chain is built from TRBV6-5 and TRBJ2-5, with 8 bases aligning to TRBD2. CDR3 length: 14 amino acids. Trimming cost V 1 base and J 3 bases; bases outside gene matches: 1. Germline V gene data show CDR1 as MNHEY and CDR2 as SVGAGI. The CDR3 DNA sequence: TGTGCCAGCAGTTACTTCGGGGGGGAAGAGACCCAGTACTTC. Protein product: CASSYFGGEETQYF.

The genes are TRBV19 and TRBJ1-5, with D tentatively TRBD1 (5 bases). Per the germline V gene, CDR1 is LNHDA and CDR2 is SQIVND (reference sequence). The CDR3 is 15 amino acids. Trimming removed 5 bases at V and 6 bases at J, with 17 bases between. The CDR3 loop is CASSGRQGYGQPQHF. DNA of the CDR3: TGTGCCAGTAGTGGGCGTCAGGGTTATGGTCAGCCCCAGCATTTT.

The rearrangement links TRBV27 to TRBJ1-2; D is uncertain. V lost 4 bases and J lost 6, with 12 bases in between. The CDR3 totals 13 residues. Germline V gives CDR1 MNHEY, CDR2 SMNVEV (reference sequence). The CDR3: CASSSTGRDGYTF. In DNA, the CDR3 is TGTGCCAGCAGTTCTACGGGTCGAGATGGCTACACCTTC.

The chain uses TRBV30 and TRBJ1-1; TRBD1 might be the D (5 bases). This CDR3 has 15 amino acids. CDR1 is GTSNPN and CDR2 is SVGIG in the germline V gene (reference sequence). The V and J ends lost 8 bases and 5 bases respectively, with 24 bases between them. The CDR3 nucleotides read TGTGCCCGACGAGGCAGGGCGGGAAGTTGGACTGAAGCTTTCTTT. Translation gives CARRGRAGSWTEAFF.

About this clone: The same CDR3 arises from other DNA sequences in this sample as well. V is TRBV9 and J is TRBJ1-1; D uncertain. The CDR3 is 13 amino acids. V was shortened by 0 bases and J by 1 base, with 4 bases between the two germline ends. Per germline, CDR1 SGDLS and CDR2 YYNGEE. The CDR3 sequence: CASSVAGNTEAFF. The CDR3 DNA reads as TGTGCCAGCAGCGTAGCGGGGAACACTGAAGCTTTCTTT.

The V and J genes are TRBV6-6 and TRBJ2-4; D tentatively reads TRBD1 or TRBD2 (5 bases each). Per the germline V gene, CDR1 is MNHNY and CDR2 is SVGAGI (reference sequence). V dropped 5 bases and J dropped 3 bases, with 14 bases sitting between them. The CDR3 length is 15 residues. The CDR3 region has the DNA TGTGCCAGCAGTACTCGGGACGTTTACAAAAACATTCAGTACTTC. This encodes CASSTRDVYKNIQYF.